These 10 T cell receptor beta chains originate from one sample sequenced in a study of blood T cell repertoires in COVID-19. The data were produced by immunoSEQ multiplex PCR, yet TCRdb's version contains in-frame clones alone and is incomplete. In the table there are 30,000 to 40,000 clones, more than 70% of which are singletons. Sequencing was performed on peripheral blood. The receptor source for this set is a human donor in a cohort sampled during active COVID-19.

This chain connects TRBV5-4 to TRBJ2-3; the match to TRBD1 covers 7 bases. CDR3 length: 15 amino acids. CDR1 is SGHNT, CDR2 YYREEE, per germline (reference sequence). V trimming: 7 bases; J trimming: 1 base; junction bases outside the gene matches: 9. This chain's CDR3 is CASQLTGVGTDTQYF. In DNA, the CDR3 is TGTGCCAGCCAGTTAACAGGGGTGGGCACAGATACGCAGTATTTT.

The rearrangement uses TRBV19 and TRBJ2-3, with D possibly being TRBD1 (6 bases). Germline V gives CDR1 LNHDA, CDR2 SQIVND (reference sequence). The CDR3 runs 14 residues. The ends were cut back, 8 bases at V and 4 bases at J, with 16 bases in the middle. CDR3 DNA sequence: TGTGCCAGTTCCTCCAAACAGGGACCAGATACGCAGTATTTT. Translation: CASSSKQGPDTQYF.

The chain recombines TRBV27 with TRBJ2-3, with D maybe TRBD1 (5 bases). With 3 bases removed from V and 9 bases from J, the gap between germline ends came to 10 bases. This CDR3 spans 12 amino acids. Germline V gives CDR1 MNHEY, CDR2 SMNVEV (reference sequence). Here the CDR3 reads CASSFPKGTQYF. The DNA for the CDR3 is TGTGCCAGCAGTTTCCCCAAGGGGACGCAGTATTTT.

This clone was seen only a few times. For the CDR3, the DNA is TGTGCCAGTAGCCGTGGACAGGCGAGCTCCTACGAGCAGTACTTC. This sequence encodes CASSRGQASSYEQYF. The chain uses TRBV19 and TRBJ2-7, with 7 bases aligning to TRBD1. V gave up 6 bases and J gave up 0 bases; unmatched junction bases: 8. Germline V gives CDR1 LNHDA, CDR2 SQIVND (reference sequence). The CDR3 consists of 15 residues.

About this clone itself: Other DNA sequences in this sample translate to the same CDR3. This chain links TRBV7-2 with TRBJ2-1; TRBD2 matches 9 bases. The CDR3 runs 17 residues. The trim removed 1 base at V and 4 bases at J, leaving 8 bases unmatched. CDR1 is SGHTA and CDR2 is FQGNSA in the germline V gene. CDR3 loop: CASSLVPSGTSYNEQFF. The CDR3 coding sequence is TGTGCCAGCAGCTTAGTACCTAGCGGGACTTCGTACAATGAGCAGTTCTTC.

The DNA for the CDR3 is TGTGCCAGCAGCTTAGGGGGCCTTCGGGACAGGCGTACAGATACGCAGTATTTT. It codes for CASSLGGLRDRRTDTQYF. The chain carries TRBV11-2 and TRBJ2-3, with 8 positions matching TRBD1. J was trimmed by 3 bases and V by 1 base; bases with no gene match: 12. The germline V gene has CDR1 SGHAT and CDR2 FQNNGV. This CDR3 contains 18 residues.

This clone was counted between two and nine times. This chain joins TRBV3-1 (or the pseudogene TRBV3-2) and TRBJ2-5, with unresolved D. The CDR3 sequence is 15 residues long. Germline V gene lookup returns CDR1 LGHDT and CDR2 YNNKEL (reference sequence). Trimming removed 0 bases at V and 0 bases at J, with 8 bases between. CDR3 DNA sequence: TGTGCCAGCAGCCAAGATGGGCGATACCAAGAGACCCAGTACTTC. This translates into CASSQDGRYQETQYF.

The chain carries TRBV28 and TRBJ1-2; D gene unclear. Germline V gene sequence: CDR1 MDHEN, CDR2 SYDVKM. Trimming pared 5 bases from V and 7 bases from J, leaving 35 bases between. The CDR3 contains 20 residues. The CDR3 loop is CASSPGPEWAPKPKRGGYTF. CDR3 coding DNA: TGTGCCAGCAGTCCCGGACCGGAGTGGGCTCCCAAACCCAAACGGGGTGGCTACACCTTC.

The chain is built from TRBV11-2 and TRBJ2-5; perhaps TRBD2 as D (5 bases). Germline V gene data show CDR1 as SGHAT and CDR2 as FQNNGV. V shed 5 bases and J shed 1 base, with 17 bases lying between them. This CDR3 comprises 16 residues. The chain's CDR3 is CASSAWTPDGQETQYF. The CDR3 coding sequence is TGTGCCAGCAGCGCCTGGACTCCCGACGGCCAAGAGACCCAGTACTTC.

The rearrangement uses TRBV4-3 and TRBJ2-7; 11 nucleotides line up with TRBD2. The CDR3 spans 19 residues. Germline V gene data show CDR1 as LGHNA and CDR2 as YSLEER. After removal of 0 bases from V and 3 bases from J, the junction contained 13 bases not matched to a gene. In DNA, the CDR3 is TGCGCCAGCAGCCAAGATAGCGGGAGGGGGACTACCACCATCTACGAGCAGTACTTC. This codes for CASSQDSGRGTTTIYEQYF.